This T cell receptor beta chain came from a study of shared clonotypes between healthy human individuals. The wider study: The plates for each donor numbered three CD4 naive, three CD4 memory, two CD8 naive and one CD8 memory.

Splitting of CD4+ cells produced CD45RA+ naive and CD45RA-negative memory subsets. The CDR3 length is 13 residues. The V and J ends lost 6 bases and 0 bases respectively, with 9 bases between them. Germline V gene sequence: CDR1 SNHLY, CDR2 FYNNEI. In regard to this clone: The antigen remains undetermined. The same CDR3 can be traced to other DNA sequences in this sample.

Several immunoSEQ plates held equal portions of the genomic DNA taken from each subset. Method: immunoSEQ multiplex PCR; TCRdb's copy keeps in-frame clones and lacks some. This table holds some 980,000 clones, around 80% found once. Study-wide points: Clonotype sharing among donors was expected to depend on sequencing depth.

The gene calls are TRBV2 and TRBJ2-7, with D perhaps matching TRBD1 or TRBD2 (5 bases each). This clonotype originated in a man aged 18 to 29 in good health. The sample was memory CD4+ T cells sorted from blood. Subset noted: CD45RA-negative fraction. The CDR3 bases are TGTGCCAGCAGACGGGGCGCCTCCTACGAGCAGTACTTC. This translates into CASRRGASYEQYF.